The rows below give T cell receptor beta chains drawn from one sample of a study of T cell changes during pregnancy in multiple sclerosis. Sequenced by immunoSEQ multiplex PCR; TCRdb stores in-frame clones only, minus some. The sample yields approximately 100,000 clones, more than 85% seen once. The source was peripheral blood, collected after pregnancy. The receptor source for this set is a female donor with multiple sclerosis, enrolled in a pregnancy study. The CDR3 runs from the conserved cysteine through the conserved F or W. D genes are given only for firm matches. The size entry is marked missing in some rows and otherwise reads once, few, many or a size class.

D: -
size: -
V: TRBV11-2
J: TRBJ1-4
DNA: TGTGCCAGCAGCTTCCGGAGACAGTCGGAAAAACTGTTTTTT
CDR3: CASSFRRQSEKLFF

D: -
size: -
V: TRBV5-8
J: TRBJ2-1
DNA: TGTGCCAGCAGCCAGACGGCAGGAAGGCTGAACAATGAGCAGTTCTTC
CDR3: CASSQTAGRLNNEQFF

D: TRBD1
size: -
V: TRBV27
J: TRBJ2-7
DNA: TGTGCCAGCAGTCGAAACAGGGGTAAGTACTTC
CDR3: CASSRNRGKYF

D: -
size: -
V: TRBV12-5
J: TRBJ1-3
DNA: TGTGCTAGTGGTTTGGGTACTAACTCTGGAAACACCATATATTTT
CDR3: CASGLGTNSGNTIYF

D: -
size: once
V: TRBV4-1
J: TRBJ2-3
DNA: TGCGCCAGCAGCCAAGAGCCTACGGACCTCCGACAGAATACGCAGTATTTT
CDR3: CASSQEPTDLRQNTQYF

D: -
size: -
V: TRBV9
J: TRBJ1-2
DNA: TGTGCCAGCAGCCGACCTGGTGGGGGCCACTATGGCTACACCTTC
CDR3: CASSRPGGGHYGYTF

D: -
size: -
V: TRBV7-3
J: TRBJ1-1
DNA: TGTGCCAGCAGCTTAAGGGAGGGAGGGGGGAGTGAAGCTTTCTTT
CDR3: CASSLREGGGSEAFF

D: -
size: -
V: TRBV5-6
J: TRBJ2-2
DNA: TGTGCCAGCAGCTTGGCCCGGGACACCTTCACCGGGGAGCTGTTTTTT
CDR3: CASSLARDTFTGELFF

D: -
size: -
V: TRBV2
J: TRBJ2-1
DNA: TGTGCCAGCAGTGAGGGGCTGGGAAAGCAGTTCTTC
CDR3: CASSEGLGKQFF

D: TRBD1
size: -
V: TRBV11-2
J: TRBJ2-3
DNA: TGTGCCAGCAGCCTAGGCAGGGGGAGCACAGATACGCAGTATTTT
CDR3: CASSLGRGSTDTQYF

D: -
size: -
V: TRBV19
J: TRBJ1-1
DNA: TGTGCCAGTAGTACGACAGCGAACACTGAAGCTTTCTTT
CDR3: CASSTTANTEAFF

D: -
size: -
V: TRBV25-1
J: TRBJ2-7
DNA: TGTGCCAGCAGTGATTGGGGCGCCTACGAGCAGTACTTC
CDR3: CASSDWGAYEQYF

D: TRBD2
size: -
V: TRBV9
J: TRBJ2-1
DNA: TGTGCCAGCAGCGAGGGACTAGCGGGGGACAATGAGCAGTTCTTC
CDR3: CASSEGLAGDNEQFF

D: -
size: -
V: TRBV4-1
J: TRBJ2-5
DNA: TGCGCCAGCAGCCAAGATGGGTCGGGGCAAGAGACCCAGTACTTC
CDR3: CASSQDGSGQETQYF